This passage covers 22 T cell receptor beta chains from one sample sequenced in a study of blood T cell repertoires in COVID-19. Using immunoSEQ multiplex PCR, the repertoire was profiled, and TCRdb retains in-frame clones only, with some absent. The table lists some 100,000 clones, 80% to 90% of them singletons. Sequencing was performed on peripheral blood. These receptors all come from a woman aged 65 to 85 with acute or convalescent COVID-19.

The chain employs TRBV2 and TRBJ1-6; TRBD1 agrees at 7 bases. CDR3 size: 14 residues. V shed 7 bases, J shed 10 bases, and the junction held 10 bases outside the gene matches. In germline, CDR1 is SNHLY, CDR2 FYNNEI. This chain's CDR3 is CASILQGKGSPLHF. CDR3 in DNA: TGTGCCAGCATCTTACAGGGGAAAGGGTCACCCCTCCACTTT.

This clone was recorded once. The genes are TRBV19 and TRBJ2-3; 10 nucleotides agree with TRBD2. Germline CDR1 LNHDA, CDR2 SQIVND (reference sequence). The CDR3 sequence is 13 residues long. With 4 bases clipped from V and 11 bases from J, the junction kept 6 bases outside the gene matches. The DNA for the CDR3 is TGTGCCAGTAGTACTAGCGGGGGCGTTCGGCAGTATTTT. Its protein product is CASSTSGGVRQYF.

V is TRBV3-1 (or the pseudogene TRBV3-2) and J is TRBJ2-1, with 14 bases fitting TRBD2. The V gene's germline CDR1 is LGHDT and CDR2 YNNKEL (reference sequence). CDR3 length equals 19 residues. V dropped 0 bases and J dropped 10; count of bases not matched to a gene: 14. CDR3 region: CASSQETESGTSGRREQFF. The CDR3 DNA sequence: TGTGCCAGCAGCCAAGAGACAGAATCCGGGACTAGCGGGAGAAGGGAGCAGTTCTTC.

This chain links TRBV11-2 with TRBJ2-2; 15 nucleotides agree with TRBD2. V lost 5 bases and J lost 5; bases outside the gene matches: 3. There are 16 residues in the CDR3. The germline V gene encodes CDR1 SGHAT and CDR2 FQNNGV. The CDR3 coding sequence is TGTGCCAGCAGCAAGGGACTAGCGGGAGGTACCGGGGAGCTGTTTTTT. This encodes CASSKGLAGGTGELFF.

The table lists this clone with a count of one. The rearrangement links TRBV21-1 to TRBJ1-2; the table's D call of TRBD1 was not tested on the DNA. TRBV21-1 is flagged as a pseudogene. This CDR3 contains 16 residues. This CDR3 is CASSNHRDRGTYGYTF. The CDR3 bases are TGTGCCAGCAGCAACCACCGGGACAGGGGTACATATGGCTACACCTTC.

The chain recombines TRBV11-2 with TRBJ2-7, with D possibly TRBD2 on 6 matching bases. The CDR3 is made up of 17 amino acids. CDR1 is SGHAT and CDR2 is FQNNGV in the germline V gene. Trimming pared 5 bases from V and 6 bases from J, leaving 26 bases between. The chain's CDR3 is CASSQPPGFWRGVEQYF. CDR3 coding DNA: TGTGCCAGCAGCCAACCCCCGGGTTTTTGGCGGGGCGTCGAGCAGTACTTC. The variable domain in full, with the rest retrieved from reference TRBV11-2 and TRBJ2-7, is EAGVAQSPRYKIIEKRQSVAFWCNPISGHATLYWYQQILGQGPKLLIQFQNNGVVDDSQLPKDRFSAERLKGVDSTLKIQPAKLEDSAVYLCASSQPPGFWRGVEQYFGPGTRLTVT.

The chain recombines TRBV6-1 with TRBJ1-2; 7 positions match TRBD1. The CDR3 runs 12 residues. The trim removed 2 bases at V and 10 bases at J, leaving 4 bases unmatched. Germline-derived CDR1 and CDR2 are MNHNS and SASEGT. The CDR3 bases are TGTGCCAGCAGTGAACAGGGGGACTCCTACACCTTC. Encoded protein: CASSEQGDSYTF.

The chain links TRBV5-4 to TRBJ1-1; D may be TRBD1 (6 bases). CDR3 length: 14 amino acids. CDR1 and CDR2 (germline): SGHNT, YYREEE (reference sequence). The V and J ends lost 3 bases and 1 base respectively, with 10 bases between them. The CDR3 coding sequence is TGTGCCAGCAGCTCAACCAGGGGGAACACTGAAGCTTTCTTT. Translated: CASSSTRGNTEAFF.

V is TRBV3-1 (or the pseudogene TRBV3-2) and J is TRBJ2-1, with TRBD2 matching over 14 bases. Losses at the gene ends were 6 bases for V and 12 bases for J; bases not matched to a gene: 10. CDR3 length: 15 amino acids. The V gene's germline CDR1 is LGHDT and CDR2 YNNKEL (reference sequence). The CDR3 region is CASRRTSGGSYRQFF. CDR3 nucleotides: TGTGCCAGCAGACGGACTAGCGGGGGGTCATATCGGCAGTTCTTC.

The chain carries TRBV6-1 and TRBJ2-2; tentative D call: TRBD1 (5 bases). The CDR3 sequence is 15 residues long. The germline V gene has CDR1 MNHNS and CDR2 SASEGT. V was cut by 3 bases and J by 0 bases, with 8 bases left in between. The CDR3 sequence: CASSDGHTNTGELFF. In DNA, the CDR3 is TGTGCCAGCAGTGACGGACACACGAACACCGGGGAGCTGTTTTTT.

The V call is TRBV10-3, the J call TRBJ2-1; D ambiguous. Germline V CDR1 and CDR2: ENHRY, SYGVKD. Trimming took off 6 bases at V and 8 bases at J, with 11 bases between the two ends. This CDR3 region has 12 residues. This CDR3 is CAIRINNDEQFF. CDR3 in DNA: TGTGCCATCAGAATTAACAACGATGAGCAGTTCTTC.

The J gene is TRBJ1-2, the V gene TRBV7-2; weak D call: TRBD1 (6 bases). Germline CDR1 reads SGHTA; CDR2 reads FQGNSA. V lost 1 base and J 4 bases, leaving 10 bases between the germline ends. CDR3 length: 14 residues. For the CDR3, the DNA is TGTGCCAGCAGCTTAGGGACAGCTTTCTATGGCTACACCTTC. It translates to CASSLGTAFYGYTF.

This chain's CDR3 is CASSWTGSRNEQFF. The CDR3 nucleotides read TGTGCCAGCAGTTGGACAGGGAGCCGCAATGAGCAGTTCTTC. The chain links TRBV28 to TRBJ2-1, with TRBD1 identical over 8 bases. The germline CDR1 and CDR2 sequences are MDHEN and SYDVKM. This CDR3 has 14 residues. V lost 4 bases and J lost 6; bases outside the gene matches: 5.

This chain links TRBV3-1 (or the pseudogene TRBV3-2) with TRBJ2-1; 7 bases agree with TRBD1. Germline V gene sequence: CDR1 LGHDT, CDR2 YNNKEL (reference sequence). The CDR3 extends over 14 amino acids. Unmatched junction bases numbered 5, after V lost 4 bases and J lost 5 bases. This CDR3 is CASSRQGTDNEQFF. The CDR3 DNA follows: TGTGCCAGCAGCCGACAGGGCACCGACAATGAGCAGTTCTTC.

The chain is built from TRBV28 and TRBJ2-7; 8 nucleotides line up with TRBD2. This CDR3 contains 14 residues. V shed 6 bases, J shed 4 bases, and the junction held 8 bases outside the gene matches. The germline V gene encodes CDR1 MDHEN and CDR2 SYDVKM. CDR3 sequence: CASSGDRLAYEQYF. CDR3 in DNA: TGTGCCAGCAGCGGCGACCGACTAGCGTACGAGCAGTACTTC.

The chain recombines TRBV19 with TRBJ2-1; 11 positions match TRBD2. CDR1 and CDR2 (germline): LNHDA, SQIVND (reference sequence). The CDR3 contains 17 residues. Trimming at V came to 1 base and at J to 7 bases, leaving 9 bases not matched to a gene. DNA for the CDR3: TGTGCCAGTAGTATAGGAGTCGGGACTAGCGGCCTGAATGAGCAGTTCTTC. It codes for CASSIGVGTSGLNEQFF. The complete variable domain, with remaining parts taken from reference TRBV19 and TRBJ2-1, reads DGGITQSPKYLFRKEGQNVTLSCEQNLNHDAMYWYRQDPGQGLRLIYYSQIVNDFQKGDIAEGYSVSREKKESFPLTVTSAQKNPTAFYLCASSIGVGTSGLNEQFFGPGTRLTVL.

V usage is TRBV12-3 or TRBV12-4 and J usage is TRBJ1-2; tentatively, D is TRBD1 (5 bases). This CDR3 comprises 13 residues. The V end was cut by 3 bases, the J end by 4 bases, with 9 bases between. DNA for the CDR3: TGTGCCAGCAGTTTGTCACAGGCCTATGGCTACACCTTC. Amino acid sequence: CASSLSQAYGYTF.

This clone came up once. J is TRBJ2-7 and V is TRBV18; 10 bases map to TRBD1. Trimming cost V 3 bases and J 4 bases; bases outside gene matches: 3. The CDR3 runs 14 residues. The V gene's germline CDR1 is KGHSH and CDR2 LQKENI. CDR3 region: CASSPGTGVYEQYF. In nucleotides, the CDR3 is TGTGCCAGCTCACCCGGGACAGGGGTATACGAGCAGTACTTC.

The chain employs TRBV3-1 (or the pseudogene TRBV3-2) and TRBJ2-7, with 7 bases fitting TRBD1. The V and J ends lost 4 bases and 2 bases, in that order; junction bases with no gene match: 8. This CDR3 is built from 15 residues. From germline, CDR1 is LGHDT and CDR2 YNNKEL (reference sequence). The DNA of the CDR3 is TGTGCCAGCAGCCTTGAGGGGGCCACTCCCTACGAGCAGTACTTC. Protein sequence: CASSLEGATPYEQYF.

The rearrangement uses TRBV7-6 and TRBJ2-3; 7 nucleotides match TRBD1. The CDR3 has 18 amino acids. Germline CDR1 is SGHVS and CDR2 is FNYEAQ. The trim removed 6 bases at V and 6 bases at J, leaving 21 bases unmatched. The CDR3 DNA sequence: TGTGCCAGCAGTAGCTCTAGGCCGGGACAGCTTGTGGGCGATACGCAGTATTTT. Translating it yields CASSSSRPGQLVGDTQYF.

This chain links TRBV6-5 with TRBJ2-5; D possibly corresponds to TRBD2 (6 bases). The V end lost 8 bases, the J end lost 6 bases, and 16 bases lay between the germline ends. Germline lookup yields CDR1 MNHEY and CDR2 SVGAGI. This CDR3 contains 13 residues. The CDR3 sequence is CASRGPGVKTQYF. The CDR3 region has the DNA TGTGCCAGCCGCGGACCGGGAGTCAAGACCCAGTACTTC.

The genes are TRBV2 and TRBJ1-5, with D tentatively TRBD1 (5 bases). The CDR3 covers 17 residues. Germline V gene sequence: CDR1 SNHLY, CDR2 FYNNEI. The germline V and J ends were trimmed by 3 bases and 3 bases, with 18 bases remaining between them. The CDR3 sequence is CASSEGPGGVYNQPQHF. The CDR3 DNA is TGTGCCAGCAGTGAGGGGCCCGGGGGGGTTTACAATCAGCCCCAGCATTTT.